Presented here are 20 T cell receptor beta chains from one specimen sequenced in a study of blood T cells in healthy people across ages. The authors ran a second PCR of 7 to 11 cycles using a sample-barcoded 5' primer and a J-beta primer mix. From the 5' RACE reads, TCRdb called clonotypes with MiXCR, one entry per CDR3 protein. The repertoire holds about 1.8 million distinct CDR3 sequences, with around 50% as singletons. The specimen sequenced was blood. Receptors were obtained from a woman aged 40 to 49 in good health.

CDR3 sequence reads: CASSPVGQEQFF. CDR3 nucleotides: TGTGCCAGCTCACCAGTTGGGCAGGAGCAGTTCTTC. J is TRBJ2-1 and V is TRBV18; no reliable D call. The CDR3 covers 12 residues. Per the germline V gene, CDR1 is KGHSH and CDR2 is LQKENI. Trimming shortened V by 2 bases and J by 10 bases, and 9 bases separated the two germline ends.

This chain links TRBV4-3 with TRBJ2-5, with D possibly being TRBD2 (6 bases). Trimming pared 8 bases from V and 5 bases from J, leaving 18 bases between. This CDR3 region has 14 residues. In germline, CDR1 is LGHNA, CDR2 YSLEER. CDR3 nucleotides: TGCGCCAGCGCTAGGGACTTCTCCCGGGAGACCCAGTACTTC. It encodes CASARDFSRETQYF.

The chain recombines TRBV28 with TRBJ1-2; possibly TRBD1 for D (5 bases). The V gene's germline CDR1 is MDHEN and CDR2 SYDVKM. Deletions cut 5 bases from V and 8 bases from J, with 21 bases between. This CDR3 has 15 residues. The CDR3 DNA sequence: TGTGCCAGCAGTCTTCCGGGGGTTACCATTCTGGGCTACACCTTC. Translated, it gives CASSLPGVTILGYTF.

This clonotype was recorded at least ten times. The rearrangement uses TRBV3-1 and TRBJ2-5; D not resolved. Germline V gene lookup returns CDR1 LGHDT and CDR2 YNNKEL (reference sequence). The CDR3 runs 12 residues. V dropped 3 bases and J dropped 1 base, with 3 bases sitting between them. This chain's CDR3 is CASSHGQETQYF. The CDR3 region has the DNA TGTGCCAGCAGCCACGGCCAAGAGACCCAGTACTTC.

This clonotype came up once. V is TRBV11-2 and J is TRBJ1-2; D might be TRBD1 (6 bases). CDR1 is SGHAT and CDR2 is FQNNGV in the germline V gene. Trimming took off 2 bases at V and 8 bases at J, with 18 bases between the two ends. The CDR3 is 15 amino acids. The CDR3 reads CASSLREGGRGGYTF. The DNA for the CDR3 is TGTGCCAGCAGCTTAAGGGAGGGGGGCCGAGGCGGCTACACCTTC.

DNA for the CDR3: TGTGCCAGCAGTTTGACAGGGAATGCCAATGAGCAGTTCTTC. Amino acids: CASSLTGNANEQFF. The chain recombines TRBV12-3 or TRBV12-4 with TRBJ2-1; 7 bases are a match to TRBD1. This CDR3 is built from 14 residues. V shed 3 bases and J 6 bases; nucleotides not matched to a gene: 5.

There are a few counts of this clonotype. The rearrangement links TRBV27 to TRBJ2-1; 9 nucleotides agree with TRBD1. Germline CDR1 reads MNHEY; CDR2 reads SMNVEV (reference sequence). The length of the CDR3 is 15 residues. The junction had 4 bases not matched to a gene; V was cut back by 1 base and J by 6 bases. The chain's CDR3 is CASSLFGTGRNEQFF. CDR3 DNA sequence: TGTGCCAGCAGTTTATTCGGGACAGGGCGCAATGAGCAGTTCTTC.

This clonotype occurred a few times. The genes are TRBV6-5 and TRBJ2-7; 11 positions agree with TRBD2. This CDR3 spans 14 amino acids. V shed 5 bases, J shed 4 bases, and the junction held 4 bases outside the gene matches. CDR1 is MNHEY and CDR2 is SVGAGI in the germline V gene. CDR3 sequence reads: CASSARLAGYEQYF. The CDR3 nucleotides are TGTGCCAGCAGTGCCCGACTAGCGGGGTACGAGCAGTACTTC.

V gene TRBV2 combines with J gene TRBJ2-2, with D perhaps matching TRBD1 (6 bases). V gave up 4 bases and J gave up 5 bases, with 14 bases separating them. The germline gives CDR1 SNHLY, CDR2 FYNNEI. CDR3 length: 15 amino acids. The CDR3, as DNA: TGTGCCAGCAGTGGAACCGGGACAAAGACCGGGGAGCTGTTTTTT. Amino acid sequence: CASSGTGTKTGELFF.

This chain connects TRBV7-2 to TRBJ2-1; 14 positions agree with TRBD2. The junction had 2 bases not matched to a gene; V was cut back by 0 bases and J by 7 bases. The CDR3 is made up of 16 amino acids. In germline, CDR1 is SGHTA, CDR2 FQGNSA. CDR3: CASSLARTSGGNEQFF. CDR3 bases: TGTGCCAGCAGCTTAGCGCGGACTAGCGGGGGGAATGAGCAGTTCTTC.

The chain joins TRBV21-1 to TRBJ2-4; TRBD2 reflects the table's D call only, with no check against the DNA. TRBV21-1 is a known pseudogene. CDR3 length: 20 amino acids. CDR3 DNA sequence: TGTGCCAGCAGCAAAGCGCTTTTGACTAGCGGGGGGTATTCTAACAATGAGCAGTACTTC. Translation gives CASSKALLTSGGYSNNEQYF.

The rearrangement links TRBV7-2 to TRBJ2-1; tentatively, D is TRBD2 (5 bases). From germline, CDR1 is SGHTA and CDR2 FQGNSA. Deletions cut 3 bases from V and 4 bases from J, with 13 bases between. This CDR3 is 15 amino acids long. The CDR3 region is CASSFSASRYNEQFF. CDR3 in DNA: TGTGCCAGCAGCTTCTCGGCTAGCAGGTACAATGAGCAGTTCTTC.

The DNA of the CDR3 is TGTGCCAGCAGTGATAAAGGGGTTCGTTCACCCCTCCACTTT. Translated, it gives CASSDKGVRSPLHF. The V gene is TRBV25-1, the J gene TRBJ1-6; TRBD1 is a possible D gene (5 bases). This CDR3 region has 14 residues. Trimming removed 3 bases at V and 9 bases at J, with 12 bases between. CDR1 and CDR2 (germline): MGHDK, SYGVNS.

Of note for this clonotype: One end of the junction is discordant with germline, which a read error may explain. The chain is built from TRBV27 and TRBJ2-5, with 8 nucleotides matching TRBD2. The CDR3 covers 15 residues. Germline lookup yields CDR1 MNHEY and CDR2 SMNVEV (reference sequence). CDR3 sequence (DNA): TGTGCCAGCACTAGCGGGCAATTAGGGCAAGGGACCCAGTACTTC. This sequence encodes CASTSGQLGQGTQYF.

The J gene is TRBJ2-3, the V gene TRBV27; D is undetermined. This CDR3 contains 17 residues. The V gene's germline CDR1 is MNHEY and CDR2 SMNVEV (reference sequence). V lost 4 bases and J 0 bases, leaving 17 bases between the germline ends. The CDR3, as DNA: TGTGCCAGCAGTTGCCTCTTCTGCCTTCCTAGCACAGATACGCAGTATTTT. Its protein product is CASSCLFCLPSTDTQYF.

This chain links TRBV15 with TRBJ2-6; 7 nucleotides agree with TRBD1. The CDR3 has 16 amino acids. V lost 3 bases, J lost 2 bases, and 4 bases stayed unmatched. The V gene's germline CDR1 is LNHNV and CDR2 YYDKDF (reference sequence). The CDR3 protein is CATSSNRGTGANVLTF. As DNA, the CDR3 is TGTGCCACCAGCAGTAACAGGGGAACTGGGGCCAACGTCCTGACTTTC. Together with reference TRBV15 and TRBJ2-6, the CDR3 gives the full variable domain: DAMVIQNPRYQVTQFGKPVTLSCSQTLNHNVMYWYQQKSSQAPKLLFHYYDKDFNNEADTPDNFQSRRPNTSFCFLDIRSPGLGDTAMYLCATSSNRGTGANVLTFGAGSRLTVL.

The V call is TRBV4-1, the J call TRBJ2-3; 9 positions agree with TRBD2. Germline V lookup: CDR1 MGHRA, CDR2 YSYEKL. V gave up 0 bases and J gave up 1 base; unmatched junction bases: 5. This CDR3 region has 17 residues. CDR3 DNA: TGCGCCAGCAGCCAAGATCTGGCTAGCGGGGGCACAGATACGCAGTATTTT. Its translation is CASSQDLASGGTDTQYF.

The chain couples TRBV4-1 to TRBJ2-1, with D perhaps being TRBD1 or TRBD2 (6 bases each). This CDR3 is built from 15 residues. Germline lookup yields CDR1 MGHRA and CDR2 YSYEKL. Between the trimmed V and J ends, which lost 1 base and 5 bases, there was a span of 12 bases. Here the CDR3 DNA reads TGCGCCAGCAGCCAAGGAACGGGGGCTAACAATGAGCAGTTCTTC. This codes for CASSQGTGANNEQFF.

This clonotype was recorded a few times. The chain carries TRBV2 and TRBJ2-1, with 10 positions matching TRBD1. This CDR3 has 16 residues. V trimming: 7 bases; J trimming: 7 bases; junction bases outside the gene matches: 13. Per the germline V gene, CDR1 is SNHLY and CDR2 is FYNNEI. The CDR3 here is CASIRVRDRGANEQFF. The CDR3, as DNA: TGTGCCAGCATCCGCGTTAGGGACAGGGGTGCAAATGAGCAGTTCTTC. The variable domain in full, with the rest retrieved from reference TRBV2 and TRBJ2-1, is EPEVTQTPSHQVTQMGQEVILRCVPISNHLYFYWYRQILGQKVEFLVSFYNNEISEKSEIFDDQFSVERPDGSNFTLKIRSTKLEDSAMYFCASIRVRDRGANEQFFGPGTRLTVL.

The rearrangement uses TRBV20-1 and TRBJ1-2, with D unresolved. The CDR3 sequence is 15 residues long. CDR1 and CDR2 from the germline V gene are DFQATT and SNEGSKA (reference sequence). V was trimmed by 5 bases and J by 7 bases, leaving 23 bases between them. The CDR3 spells CSAASTLTAIRGYTF. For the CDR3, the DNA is TGCAGTGCTGCCTCTACCCTGACCGCGATTCGTGGCTACACCTTC.